The clone carrying this TCR beta chain was recorded at least ten times. Its antigen remains unknown. This entry belongs to a study of human T cells and chemical hapten exposure. Study background: Small pooled library volume differences chiefly drove per-sample TCR yield variation. General study findings and limits: Those TCRs sitting above 1 in 1000 frequency stayed the same with DPC sensitization.

Time point denoted: healthy volunteer bleed at 6 weeks. Before extraction, the whole blood was not fractionated, and total RNA was taken from it. During construction of the library, unique molecular identifiers were attached to individual cDNA molecules for quantitative, reproducible TCR counting. Authors' analysis steps: A per-sample median of around 91,000 TCRs was observed, with counts ranging from roughly 23,224 to 700,000. Using its own MiXCR run on the RACE reads, TCRdb lists one record per CDR3 protein. The V and J calls and clone size come from TCRdb's table, not from the authors' own analysis. Of around 65,000 distinct CDR3 sequences listed, 5.5% to 7.5% are singletons. The J segment lost 4 bases and the V segment lost 4 bases, leaving 7 bases of the junction unmatched. From germline, CDR1 is DFQATT and CDR2 SNEGSKA (reference sequence). There are 14 residues in the CDR3.

The sequenced sample was whole blood. The V gene is TRBV20-1, the J gene TRBJ1-5; 7 positions match TRBD1. The receptor was derived from a female donor in good health. Some clones in this sample may be carry-over from other donors' samples. DNA of the CDR3: TGCAGTGCTAAGGGACAGACTCAAAATCAGCCCCAGCATTTT. It specifies CSAKGQTQNQPQHF.